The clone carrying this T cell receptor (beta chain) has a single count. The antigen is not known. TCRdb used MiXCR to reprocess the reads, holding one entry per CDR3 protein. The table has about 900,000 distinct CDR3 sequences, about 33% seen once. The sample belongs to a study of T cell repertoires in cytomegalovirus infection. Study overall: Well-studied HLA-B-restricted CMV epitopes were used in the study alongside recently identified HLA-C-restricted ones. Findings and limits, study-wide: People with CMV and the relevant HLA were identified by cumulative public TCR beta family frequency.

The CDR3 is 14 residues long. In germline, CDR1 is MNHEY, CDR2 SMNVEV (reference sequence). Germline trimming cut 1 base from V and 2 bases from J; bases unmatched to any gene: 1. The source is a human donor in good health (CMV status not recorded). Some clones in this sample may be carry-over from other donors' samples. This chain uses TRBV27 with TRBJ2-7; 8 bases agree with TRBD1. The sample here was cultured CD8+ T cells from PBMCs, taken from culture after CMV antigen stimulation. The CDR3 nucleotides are TGTGCCAGCAGTTTATTACAGGGGGCCTACGAGCAGTACTTC. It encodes CASSLLQGAYEQYF.